This T cell receptor (beta chain) emerged from a study of cytomegalovirus exposure and HLA in healthy donors. Study summary: HLA-typed donors were the source of roughly 85 million unique TCRs held in an early data release.

Concerning this clone: Its antigen remains unidentified.

The germline V gene encodes CDR1 MDHEN and CDR2 SYDVKM. Trimming removed 6 bases from V and 7 bases from J, with 18 bases in between. There are 14 residues in the CDR3. Study-wide points: Later, an analysis showed that TCR beta chains associated with HLA were more clonally expanded than others that were equally common. Serostatus for CMV was the only available immune exposure information.

Amplification used 60 Vbeta primers and 13 Jbeta primers. Method: immunoSEQ multiplex PCR; TCRdb's copy keeps in-frame clones and lacks some. The profile shows approximately 98,000 clones, about 74% of them singletons. The chain employs TRBV28 and TRBJ1-2, with D possibly TRBD1 on 6 matching bases. The sample was PBMCs. The source is a male donor in good health and CMV-seronegative. CDR3 residues: CASSPGGGLSGYTF. The CDR3 DNA reads as TGTGCCAGCAGCCCCGGGGGGGGCCTCTCTGGCTACACCTTC.